Shown below are 9 T cell receptor beta chains from a single sample sequenced in a study of T cells in Graves' hyperthyroidism and ophthalmopathy. From RNA transcripts, TCR beta CDR3 regions were amplified. Using the HTBI primer set, a first-round RT-PCR was run on the TCR CDR3. TCRdb re-derived calls from the multiplex PCR reads in MiXCR, one entry per CDR3 protein. The sample gives about 570,000 distinct CDR3 sequences, around 46% of which show up once; around 20% is in the top ten. Sequencing was carried out using peripheral blood or thyroid tissue (not recorded which). Receptor source: an adult woman with Graves' disease, either hyperthyroidism or ophthalmopathy (not recorded which).

This chain joins TRBV10-3 and TRBJ1-6; D remains ambiguous. The CDR3 is 13 residues long. The V end lost 6 bases, the J end lost 10 bases, and 13 bases lay between the germline ends. From germline, CDR1 is ENHRY and CDR2 SYGVKD. In DNA, the CDR3 is TGTGCCATCAGCTCGGCCCTGAGGTCACCCCTCCACTTT. Its protein product is CAISSALRSPLHF.

Regarding this clonotype: The junction shows a germline mismatch at one end, possibly a read error. The rearrangement links TRBV6-5 to TRBJ1-2, with D uncertain. CDR1 is MNHEY, CDR2 SVGAGI, per germline. The CDR3 is 15 residues long. CDR3 residues: CASSYSSTNNYGYTF. CDR3 DNA sequence: TGCGCCAGCAGTTACTCGAGCACTAATAACTATGGCTACACCTTC.

This clonotype was counted ten times or more. The V gene is TRBV11-2, the J gene TRBJ1-5; a weak D match, TRBD1 (5 bases). CDR3 length: 13 residues. Trimming shortened V by 1 base and J by 11 bases, and 12 bases separated the two germline ends. The germline V gene encodes CDR1 SGHAT and CDR2 FQNNGV. CDR3 region: CASSLAVRGAQHF. The CDR3 DNA is TGTGCCAGCAGCTTAGCGGTCCGGGGGGCCCAGCATTTT.

This clonotype was recorded once. The junction does not match germline at one end; this may be a read error. The chain recombines TRBV10-2 with TRBJ2-7; maybe TRBD2 (6 bases). CDR3 length: 14 amino acids. Germline CDR1 reads WSHSY; CDR2 reads SAAADI. CDR3 bases: TGTGCCAGCAGCCAAGGTGGAGGGTCCCACGAGCAGTACTTC. Amino acid sequence: CASSQGGGSHEQYF.

This clonotype was found many times. This chain joins TRBV20-1 and TRBJ2-2; D is possibly TRBD2 (5 bases). Germline V lookup: CDR1 DFQATT, CDR2 SNEGSKA (reference sequence). The germline V and J ends were trimmed by 3 bases and 0 bases, with 11 bases remaining between them. The CDR3 sequence is 15 residues long. The CDR3 DNA follows: TGCAGTGCTAGTGGTGGGAGAGCGAACACCGGGGAGCTGTTTTTT. It is translated as CSASGGRANTGELFF.

This clonotype was found a few times. The chain carries TRBV12-3 or TRBV12-4 and TRBJ2-3; D tentatively fits TRBD1 or TRBD2 (6 bases each). V was cut by 7 bases and J by 8 bases, with 16 bases left in between. The CDR3 totals 13 residues. The CDR3: CASTTGRRGTQYF. Written as DNA, the CDR3 is TGTGCCAGCACAACAGGGAGGAGGGGTACGCAGTATTTT.

This clonotype was seen a handful of times. J is TRBJ1-4 and V is TRBV7-9; D gene uncertain. CDR1 and CDR2 from the germline V gene are SEHNR and FQNEAQ (reference sequence). V lost 1 base and J lost 8, with 11 bases in between. The CDR3 is 14 amino acids. The CDR3 sequence is CASSLGMLGEKLFF. DNA for the CDR3: TGTGCCAGCAGCTTAGGGATGCTCGGCGAAAAACTGTTTTTT.

To note about this clonotype: One junction end does not reproduce the germline sequence, and a read error may be involved. The gene calls are TRBV30 and TRBJ1-1; no clear D gene. This CDR3 contains 13 residues. Germline CDR1 and CDR2: GTSNPN and SVGIG (reference sequence). DNA for the CDR3: TGTGCCTGGAGTGTAAAGGCGAACACTGGAGCTTTCTTT. Translation gives CAWSVKANTGAFF.

The V call is TRBV29-1, the J call TRBJ1-2, with 10 bases that match TRBD1. The V segment lost 8 bases and the J segment 6 bases; nucleotides outside the gene matches: 3. The germline gives CDR1 SQVTM, CDR2 ANQGSEA. The CDR3 runs to 11 residues. CDR3 residues: CSSGTGDGYTF. DNA of the CDR3: TGCAGCTCCGGGACAGGGGATGGCTACACCTTC. The full variable domain, completed using reference TRBV29-1 and TRBJ1-2, is SAVISQKPSRDICQRGTSLTIQCQVDSQVTMMFWYRQQPGQSLTLIATANQGSEATYESGFVIDKFPISRPNLTFSTLTVSNMSPEDSSIYLCSSGTGDGYTFGSGTRLTVV.